These 19 T cell receptor beta chains originate from one sample sequenced in a study of cytomegalovirus exposure and HLA in healthy donors. The PCR employed 60 Vbeta primers together with 13 Jbeta primers. Here immunoSEQ multiplex PCR was the method, and the copy in TCRdb shows in-frame clones only, minus some. The repertoire consists of over 150,000 clones, with approximately 81% occurring once and the leading ten covering around 6.7%. Sequenced input: PBMCs. The receptors here all came from a woman between 25 and 40 years old in good health and CMV-seropositive.

The rearrangement joins TRBV6-6 to TRBJ1-2; D is undetermined. This CDR3 is built from 12 residues. CDR1 is MNHNY and CDR2 is SVGAGI in the germline V gene (reference sequence). V was clipped by 7 bases and J by 3 bases, with 9 bases between them. The CDR3 DNA reads as TGTGCCAGCAATGGCAGGCACTATGGCTACACCTTC. This sequence encodes CASNGRHYGYTF.

V is TRBV7-2 and J is TRBJ1-6; 7 bases line up with TRBD1. Germline lookup yields CDR1 SGHTA and CDR2 FQGNSA. Trimming at V came to 5 bases and at J to 8 bases, leaving 6 bases not matched to a gene. The CDR3 sequence is 14 residues long. The CDR3 DNA follows: TGTGCCAGCAGCACACAGGGGAATCATTCACCCCTCCACTTT. Amino acid sequence: CASSTQGNHSPLHF.

This chain connects TRBV5-1 to TRBJ2-1, with D uncertain. From germline, CDR1 is SGHRS and CDR2 YFSETQ. The CDR3 runs 13 residues. Trimming pared 5 bases from V and 6 bases from J, leaving 12 bases between. Here the CDR3 reads CASSEDPGNEQFF. CDR3 nucleotide sequence: TGCGCCAGCAGTGAAGATCCCGGCAATGAGCAGTTCTTC.

The V gene is TRBV7-3, the J gene TRBJ1-2; TRBD1 aligns across 9 bases. The CDR3 runs 15 residues. V lost 3 bases and J lost 3; bases outside the gene matches: 5. The germline V gene encodes CDR1 SGHTA and CDR2 FQGTGA. The chain's CDR3 is CASSLTGGADYGYTF. CDR3 coding DNA: TGTGCCAGCAGCTTGACAGGGGGTGCTGACTATGGCTACACCTTC.

The V call is TRBV27, the J call TRBJ2-7; 9 bases are a match to TRBD1. Germline-derived CDR1 and CDR2 are MNHEY and SMNVEV (reference sequence). Losses at the gene ends were 5 bases for V and 6 bases for J; bases not matched to a gene: 14. The CDR3 covers 16 residues. The CDR3 protein is CASSPGQGYYRREQYF. The CDR3 DNA sequence: TGTGCCAGCAGTCCGGGACAGGGTTACTACAGGCGCGAGCAGTACTTC.

V gene TRBV10-1 combines with J gene TRBJ1-2; D unclear. Trimming took 4 bases from V and 11 from J, leaving 11 bases between them. Germline CDR1 is WNHNN and CDR2 is SYGVQD (reference sequence). The CDR3 is made up of 11 amino acids. CDR3 bases: TGCGCCAGCAGTGCTGCGACATTTTACACCTTC. It translates to CASSAATFYTF.

The rearrangement links TRBV7-2 to TRBJ2-7; 8 nucleotides match TRBD1. J gave up 3 bases and V 5 bases, and 9 bases lay outside the gene matches. This CDR3 spans 15 amino acids. CDR1 and CDR2 from the germline V gene are SGHTA and FQGNSA. The CDR3 protein is CASSIGQGNLYEQYF. Here the CDR3 DNA reads TGTGCCAGCAGCATCGGACAGGGCAACCTCTACGAGCAGTACTTC.

V and J are TRBV7-3 and TRBJ1-1; TRBD1 aligns across 9 bases. Germline values: CDR1 SGHTA, CDR2 FQGTGA. The CDR3 loop spans 17 amino acids. The V gene end was trimmed by 2 bases and the J gene end by 4 bases; junction bases not matched to a gene: 11. Here the CDR3 reads CASSLLARTGDGTEAFF. Written as DNA, the CDR3 is TGTGCCAGCAGCTTATTGGCCCGGACAGGGGACGGCACTGAAGCTTTCTTT.

The chain has TRBV28 and TRBJ1-3, with no clear D. CDR1 MDHEN and CDR2 SYDVKM come from the germline V gene. V was shortened by 6 bases and J by 0 bases, with 12 bases between the two germline ends. CDR3 length: 15 residues. CDR3 DNA: TGTGCCAGCAGCCGAGGCGGGGACTCTGGAAACACCATATATTTT. As protein: CASSRGGDSGNTIYF. Using reference TRBV28 and TRBJ1-3 for the parts outside the CDR3, the full variable domain is DVKVTQSSRYLVKRTGEKVFLECVQDMDHENMFWYRQDPGLGLRLIYFSYDVKMKEKGDIPEGYSVSREKKERFSLILESASTNQTSMYLCASSRGGDSGNTIYFGEGSWLTVV.

The chain is built from TRBV5-1 and TRBJ2-7; D uncertain. The germline V gene encodes CDR1 SGHRS and CDR2 YFSETQ. The CDR3 covers 18 residues. The V end was cut by 1 base, the J end by 5 bases, with 25 bases between. This CDR3 is CASSLKPVSQIVVDEQYF. The CDR3 region has the DNA TGCGCCAGCAGCTTGAAGCCAGTTAGCCAGATCGTCGTCGACGAGCAGTACTTC.

This clone was observed a handful of times. The chain recombines TRBV29-1 with TRBJ2-3; D is possibly TRBD1 (5 bases). Germline assignment: CDR1 SQVTM and CDR2 ANQGSEA. This CDR3 has 13 residues. The germline V and J ends were trimmed by 4 bases and 2 bases, with 10 bases remaining between them. The CDR3 loop reads CSVVGAHTDTQYF. For the CDR3, the DNA is TGCAGCGTTGTTGGGGCTCACACAGATACGCAGTATTTT.

The chain is built from TRBV10-3 and TRBJ2-5, with D possibly TRBD2 on 6 matching bases. The germline V and J ends were trimmed by 8 bases and 5 bases, with 6 bases remaining between them. Per germline, CDR1 ENHRY and CDR2 SYGVKD. This CDR3 contains 10 residues. The CDR3 nucleotides read TGTGCCATCGGAGGGGAGACCCAGTACTTC. This codes for CAIGGETQYF.

This clone was seen only once. The chain employs TRBV6-5 and TRBJ2-7; 8 bases line up with TRBD1. This CDR3 comprises 15 residues. Trimming cost V 6 bases and J 3 bases; bases outside gene matches: 10. Germline CDR1 and CDR2: MNHEY and SVGAGI. DNA of the CDR3: TGTGCCAGCAGAGTGGACAGGGCGAGTAACTACGAGCAGTACTTC. It is translated as CASRVDRASNYEQYF.

This clone was seen once. The gene calls are TRBV25-1 and TRBJ1-5; D remains unclear. There are 13 residues in the CDR3. The V and J ends lost 6 bases and 4 bases respectively, with 10 bases between them. Germline V gene sequence: CDR1 MGHDK, CDR2 SYGVNS. The CDR3 sequence is CASSPEGNQPQHF. The CDR3 nucleotides are TGTGCCAGCAGCCCGGAGGGTAATCAGCCCCAGCATTTT. The full variable domain, with the rest looked up from reference TRBV25-1 and TRBJ1-5, is EADIYQTPRYLVIGTGKKITLECSQTMGHDKMYWYQQDPGMELHLIHYSYGVNSTEKGDLSSESTVSRIRTEHFPLTLESARPSHTSQYLCASSPEGNQPQHFGDGTRLSIL.

This rearrangement joins TRBV7-9 to TRBJ1-1, with TRBD1 matching 7 bases. Germline V gene sequence: CDR1 SEHNR, CDR2 FQNEAQ (reference sequence). CDR3 length: 15 amino acids. Trimming at V came to 5 bases and at J to 1 base, leaving 7 bases not matched to a gene. CDR3 DNA sequence: TGTGCCAGCAGCCCCCCCCGGACAGGGAACACTGAAGCTTTCTTT. Protein sequence: CASSPPRTGNTEAFF.

This chain uses TRBV18 with TRBJ2-1; TRBD2 matches 9 bases. Germline CDR1 and CDR2: KGHSH and LQKENI. This CDR3 has 15 residues. The trim removed 3 bases at V and 4 bases at J, leaving 4 bases unmatched. CDR3: CASSPLAGIYNEQFF. For the CDR3, the DNA is TGTGCCAGCTCACCGCTAGCGGGGATTTACAATGAGCAGTTCTTC.

The rearrangement joins TRBV11-2 to TRBJ2-2; maybe TRBD2 (5 bases). Trimming shortened V by 0 bases and J by 5 bases, and 7 bases separated the two germline ends. The CDR3 totals 14 residues. Germline-derived CDR1 and CDR2 are SGHAT and FQNNGV. CDR3 nucleotides: TGTGCCAGCAGCTTAGATGGGAGAACCGGGGAGCTGTTTTTT. This codes for CASSLDGRTGELFF. Variable domain in full (rest from reference TRBV11-2 and TRBJ2-2): EAGVAQSPRYKIIEKRQSVAFWCNPISGHATLYWYQQILGQGPKLLIQFQNNGVVDDSQLPKDRFSAERLKGVDSTLKIQPAKLEDSAVYLCASSLDGRTGELFFGEGSRLTVL.

V usage is TRBV15 and J usage is TRBJ2-1; 14 nucleotides align to TRBD2. Germline V CDR1 and CDR2: LNHNV, YYDKDF (reference sequence). V lost 1 base, J lost 5 bases, and 4 bases stayed unmatched. This CDR3 has 17 residues. CDR3 nucleotides: TGTGCCACCAGCAGAGCGCCGGGACTAGCGGGGGACAATGAGCAGTTCTTC. It is translated as CATSRAPGLAGDNEQFF.

DNA for the CDR3: TGTGCCAGCAGTTTAACGCCCCCTAAGGGGGTTAAGGGGAATCAGCCCCAGCATTTT. Translating gives CASSLTPPKGVKGNQPQHF. This sequence joins TRBV27 and TRBJ1-5; TRBD1 might be the D (6 bases). V was cut by 2 bases and J by 4 bases, with 24 bases left in between. Germline loops: CDR1 MNHEY, CDR2 SMNVEV (reference sequence). The CDR3 consists of 19 residues.